A selection of T cell receptor beta chains follows, all from one sample in a study of CD8+ T cells in alopecia areata. The method was immunoSEQ multiplex PCR; TCRdb's version includes in-frame clones alone and lacks a portion of them. In the table there are roughly 250,000 clones, around 64% of which are singletons. The sequencing used CD4+ T cells sorted from blood, collected at approximately week 51, from a patient treated with tofacitinib. These TCRs come from a human donor with alopecia areata. Each CDR3 is given with its conserved first and last residue. Each record gives: V gene, clone size, D gene, J gene, CDR3 protein, CDR3 DNA. A D gene is named only where the DNA matches it firmly. Only some rows state a clone size, as once, few, many or a class for expanded clones.

TRBV30	NA	NA	TRBJ2-7	CAWSGGRPNYEQYF	TGTGCCTGGAGTGGCGGCAGGCCCAATTACGAGCAGTACTTC
TRBV15	NA	NA	TRBJ2-5	CATTLGSQETQYF	TGTGCCACCACCCTTGGGTCCCAAGAGACCCAGTACTTC
TRBV6-5	NA	NA	TRBJ1-6	CASSPLGTSPLHF	TGTGCCAGCAGCCCCTTAGGTACTTCACCCCTCCACTTT
TRBV9	NA	NA	TRBJ2-5	CASSPRGQETQYF	TGTGCCAGCAGCCCGAGGGGGCAAGAGACCCAGTACTTC
TRBV9	NA	TRBD1	TRBJ1-1	CASSVAGQMNTEAFF	TGTGCCAGCAGCGTGGCGGGACAGATGAACACTGAAGCTTTCTTT
TRBV14	NA	NA	TRBJ2-6	CASSLTHVGWSGANVLTF	TGTGCCAGCAGCCTAACTCATGTCGGTTGGTCTGGGGCCAACGTCCTGACTTTC
TRBV15	few	NA	TRBJ2-1	CATSRTAGGGSYNEQFF	TGTGCCACCAGCAGAACCGCTGGAGGGGGCTCCTACAATGAGCAGTTCTTC
TRBV10-3	NA	NA	TRBJ1-6	CAISESSGGGNSPLHF	TGTGCCATCAGTGAGTCGTCGGGCGGGGGGAATTCACCCCTCCACTTT
TRBV30	NA	NA	TRBJ1-5	CAWSLAPGQPQHF	TGTGCCTGGAGTTTGGCTCCCGGTCAGCCCCAGCATTTT
TRBV6-5	NA	NA	TRBJ2-7	CASSLTSSYEQYF	TGTGCCAGCAGTCTTACTTCGTCCTACGAGCAGTACTTC
TRBV6-6	few	NA	TRBJ2-1	CASSVGGEQFF	TGTGCCAGCAGCGTAGGTGGTGAGCAGTTCTTC
TRBV15	NA	TRBD2	TRBJ2-1	CATSRQTSGSYNEQFF	TGTGCCACCAGCAGACAAACTAGCGGCTCCTACAATGAGCAGTTCTTC
TRBV10-3	NA	NA	TRBJ2-3	CAISDSRGSTDTQYF	TGTGCCATCAGTGACTCCCGGGGGAGCACAGATACGCAGTATTTT
TRBV25-1	NA	NA	TRBJ1-6	CASRRGRETPLHF	TGTGCCAGCAGAAGGGGCAGGGAGACACCCCTCCACTTT
TRBV19	NA	NA	TRBJ1-5	CASGPYDLGPQHF	TGTGCCAGTGGACCTTACGATTTGGGGCCCCAGCATTTT